A selection of T cell receptor beta chains follows, all from one sample in a study of regulatory T cells in long-lasting Graves disease. One entry per CDR3 protein results from TCRdb running MiXCR on the multiplex PCR reads. Of 500,000 or so distinct CDR3 sequences in the sample, under 20% were seen once. These data were likewise used in another study, on T cells in Graves' hyperthyroidism and ophthalmopathy.

This material consisted of peripheral blood mononuclear cells (PBMCs), taken at new diagnosis, from a patient treated with antithyroid drugs. These receptors originate from a man aged 40-50 years with Graves disease. Each CDR3 is given with its conserved first and last residue. A D gene is named only where the DNA matches it firmly. Clone size, where shown, is once, few, many, or a class for clones that have expanded.

D,J,V,size,CDR3,DNA
TRBD1,TRBJ2-3,TRBV29-1,.,CSVASTGFTDTQYF,TGCAGCGTTGCCTCGACAGGGTTCACAGATACGCAGTATTTT
.,TRBJ2-3,TRBV10-2,few,CASSPQKDTQYF,TGCGCCAGCAGTCCTCAAAAAGATACGCAGTATTTT
TRBD1,TRBJ1-1,TRBV6-2/TRBV6-3,many,CASSRQQGVKTNTEAFF,TGTGCCAGCAGTCGCCAACAGGGGGTGAAGACGAACACTGAAGCTTTCTTT
.,TRBJ2-7,TRBV28,.,CASSLQGVLSCEQYF,TGTGCCAGCAGTTTACAGGGAGTACTGTCCTGCGAGCAGTACTTC
.,TRBJ1-1,TRBV5-1,many,CASSQTPGASTEAFF,TGCGCCAGCAGTCAGACACCCGGGGCGTCAACTGAAGCTTTCTTT
TRBD1,TRBJ1-2,TRBV11-2,many,CASSLSFGGWDRVSGYTF,TGTGCCAGCAGCTTATCTTTTGGGGGCTGGGACAGGGTATCTGGCTACACCTTC
.,TRBJ2-2,TRBV27,few,CGVGVYTGELFF,TGTGGAGTCGGCGTTTACACCGGGGAGCTGTTTTTT
TRBD2,TRBJ2-2,TRBV2,many,CASSERVAGANTGELFF,TGTGCCAGCAGTGAACGGGTAGCGGGAGCAAACACCGGGGAGCTGTTTTTT
.,TRBJ1-3,TRBV28,many,CASSSGQRGNTIYF,TGTGCCAGCAGTTCTGGACAGCGGGGAAACACCATATATTTT
TRBD1,TRBJ2-7,TRBV5-1,.,CASSSGQGAMQYF,TGCGCCAGCAGCTCGGGACAGGGCGCAATGCAGTACTTC
TRBD1,TRBJ1-4,TRBV28,many,CASSPGQGEVEKLFF,TGTGCCAGCAGTCCGGGACAGGGGGAGGTTGAAAAACTGTTTTTT
.,TRBJ1-1,TRBV6-2/TRBV6-3,few,CASSEPGGAGTEAFF,TGTGCCAGCAGTGAACCCGGGGGGGCGGGTACTGAAGCTTTCTTT
.,TRBJ2-2,TRBV7-3,many,CASSLLGYGELFF,TGTGCCAGCAGCTTGCTGGGGTACGGGGAGCTGTTTTTT
.,TRBJ1-5,TRBV6-2/TRBV6-3,.,CASSSSTRQGQPQHF,TGTGCCAGCAGTTCCTCAACTCGGCAGGGTCAGCCCCAGCATTTT